The 32 T cell receptor beta chains given below trace back to one sample, sequenced in a study of response to subunit inactivated influenza vaccine. TCRdb re-derived calls from the RT-PCR reads in MiXCR, one entry per CDR3 protein. The sample lists roughly 540,000 distinct CDR3 sequences, roughly 25% occurring once. These data were also reused for a study on T cells expressing NK-cell markers. According to that study: It was by 5'RACE template switching with UMIs that TCR beta cDNA was made.

Material: CD4+ T cells sorted from PBMCs, obtained 11 to 12 days after vaccination. These receptors all stem from a middle-aged man who received an inactivated influenza vaccine.

Only a few counts were recorded for this clonotype. J is TRBJ2-7 and V is TRBV20-1; D call uncertain. The CDR3 spans 15 residues. Germline V gene data show CDR1 as DFQATT and CDR2 as SNEGSKA (reference sequence). Trimming left V 6 bases short and J 0 bases short, with 18 bases between. For the CDR3, the DNA is TGCAGTGCCCCCCGAGGACCAGCAGGCTCCTACGAGCAGTACTTC. Its translation is CSAPRGPAGSYEQYF.

This clonotype was seen only a few times. The rearrangement links TRBV11-2 to TRBJ2-7; D is possibly TRBD2 (5 bases). V dropped 2 bases and J dropped 3 bases, with 11 bases sitting between them. The CDR3 consists of 14 residues. The germline V gene has CDR1 SGHAT and CDR2 FQNNGV. The CDR3 sequence is CASSLNGGLYEQYF. In DNA, the CDR3 is TGTGCCAGCAGCTTAAATGGCGGGCTCTACGAGCAGTACTTC.

This clonotype was found a few times. The rearrangement links TRBV7-3 to TRBJ2-1, with TRBD2 identical over 16 bases. Trimming removed 0 bases from V and 12 bases from J; junction bases left unmatched: 2. The germline CDR1 and CDR2 sequences are SGHTA and FQGTGA. The CDR3 is 15 amino acids. The CDR3 reads CASSLTGTSGRGQFF. CDR3 nucleotides: TGTGCCAGCAGCTTAACCGGGACTAGCGGGAGGGGGCAGTTCTTC.

This clonotype was counted between two and nine times. This chain links TRBV7-2 with TRBJ2-1; D remains ambiguous. Germline values: CDR1 SGHTA, CDR2 FQGNSA. The germline V and J ends were trimmed by 5 bases and 8 bases, with 16 bases remaining between them. CDR3 length equals 14 residues. CDR3 nucleotides: TGTGCCAGCAGCACCCAGAGAGGAACATATGAGCAGTTCTTC. Its protein product is CASSTQRGTYEQFF.

This clonotype came up a few times. The V call is TRBV12-3 or TRBV12-4, the J call TRBJ2-5; the D is unclear. Trimming took 1 base from V and 4 from J, leaving 7 bases between them. The CDR3 covers 13 residues. The CDR3 DNA is TGTGCCAGCAGTTTAGGGTCCGTAGAGACCCAGTACTTC. Amino acid sequence: CASSLGSVETQYF.

In this sample, this clonotype turned up a few times. The chain combines TRBV18 with TRBJ2-1; 15 bases line up with TRBD2. Germline CDR1 is KGHSH and CDR2 is LQKENI. The CDR3 spans 19 residues. J was trimmed by 8 bases and V by 1 base; bases with no gene match: 12. The CDR3 reads CASSPRRTSGGAIQYEQFF. As DNA, the CDR3 is TGTGCCAGCTCACCACGCCGGACTAGCGGGGGGGCCATACAATATGAGCAGTTCTTC.

This clonotype was seen a handful of times. The genes are TRBV12-3 or TRBV12-4 and TRBJ2-1, with D possibly being TRBD1 (6 bases). This CDR3 region has 11 residues. The ends were cut back, 6 bases at V and 11 bases at J, with 11 bases in the middle. CDR3 bases: TGTGCCAGCAGCCCTGACAGGAAGCAGTTCTTC. It encodes CASSPDRKQFF.

This clonotype was picked up a small number of times. The chain combines TRBV9 with TRBJ1-2, with D perhaps matching TRBD1 (5 bases). V lost 3 bases and J 5 bases, leaving 8 bases between the germline ends. CDR1 is SGDLS and CDR2 is YYNGEE in the germline V gene. CDR3 length: 12 residues. CDR3 sequence reads: CASSGPGYGYTF. The CDR3 nucleotides read TGTGCCAGCAGCGGCCCAGGGTATGGCTACACCTTC.

The CDR3, as DNA: TGTGCCAGCAGTTCTTCAATCGCGGGACGTCTGTATGGCTACACCTTC. Protein product: CASSSSIAGRLYGYTF. V is TRBV12-3 or TRBV12-4 and J is TRBJ1-2; a possible D gene is TRBD1 (5 bases). This CDR3 comprises 16 residues. Trimming cost V 4 bases and J 5 bases, with 20 bases left between them.

CDR3 in DNA: TGTGCCAGCAGCCCCGGACTAGCGGGGAAACCTACCTACGAGCAGTACTTC. Encoded protein: CASSPGLAGKPTYEQYF. The chain carries TRBV7-9 and TRBJ2-7; 12 nucleotides match TRBD2. The CDR3 runs to 17 residues. V gave up 5 bases and J gave up 2 bases; unmatched junction bases: 10. Germline V gives CDR1 SEHNR, CDR2 FQNEAQ (reference sequence).

This clonotype occurred a few times. This chain uses TRBV29-1 with TRBJ1-5; D unresolved. This CDR3 is 14 amino acids long. V lost 4 bases and J lost 0, with 10 bases in between. CDR1 SQVTM and CDR2 ANQGSEA come from the germline V gene. The CDR3 loop reads CSVVLAYSNQPQHF. Here the CDR3 DNA reads TGCAGCGTTGTTCTGGCGTATAGCAATCAGCCCCAGCATTTT.

Only a few counts were recorded for this clonotype. V is TRBV6-2 or TRBV6-3 and J is TRBJ2-1, with 11 nucleotides matching TRBD2. The CDR3 sequence is 16 residues long. The V and J ends lost 6 bases and 4 bases, in that order; junction bases with no gene match: 8. Germline CDR1 MNHEY, CDR2 SVGEGT. The CDR3 bases are TGTGCCAGCAGCACCCACGGACTAGCGGGTTACAATGAGCAGTTCTTC. It codes for CASSTHGLAGYNEQFF.

This clonotype has just a few counts. The rearrangement uses TRBV6-5 and TRBJ1-2; D is possibly TRBD1 (5 bases). Between the trimmed V and J ends, which lost 6 bases and 4 bases, there was a span of 6 bases. The CDR3 loop spans 11 amino acids. Germline V gene sequence: CDR1 MNHEY, CDR2 SVGAGI. CDR3 protein: CASRDIYGYTF. CDR3 nucleotides: TGTGCCAGCAGGGACATCTATGGCTACACCTTC.

This chain joins TRBV6-1 and TRBJ2-5; D is unresolved. There are 13 residues in the CDR3. CDR1 is MNHNS, CDR2 SASEGT, per germline. Trimming removed 1 base at V and 3 bases at J, with 6 bases between. The CDR3 DNA reads as TGTGCCAGCAGTGAAGGGATTGAAGAGACCCAGTACTTC. Translation: CASSEGIEETQYF.

This clonotype was recorded a few times. The gene calls are TRBV29-1 and TRBJ1-1, with D maybe TRBD1 (5 bases). This CDR3 is 13 amino acids long. V lost 6 bases and J 2 bases, leaving 13 bases between the germline ends. Germline CDR1 SQVTM, CDR2 ANQGSEA. The CDR3 sequence: CSVRRGGNTEAFF. For the CDR3, the DNA is TGCAGCGTCCGCCGGGGGGGAAACACTGAAGCTTTCTTT.

The table lists this clonotype with a few counts. The rearrangement links TRBV7-2 to TRBJ2-7; TRBD1 aligns across 8 bases. Germline V lookup: CDR1 SGHTA, CDR2 FQGNSA. Trimming took 5 bases from V and 0 from J; bases not matched to a gene: 6. This CDR3 contains 15 residues. The CDR3 DNA reads TGTGCCAGCAGCCTCGCGCAGGGGGCCTCCTACGAGCAGTACTTC. It translates to CASSLAQGASYEQYF. The variable domain in full, completed from reference TRBV7-2 and TRBJ2-7, reads GAGVSQSPSNKVTEKGKDVELRCDPISGHTALYWYRQSLGQGLEFLIYFQGNSAPDKSGLPSDRFSAERTGGSVSTLTIQRTQQEDSAVYLCASSLAQGASYEQYFGPGTRLTVT.

J is TRBJ2-3 and V is TRBV20-1; D possibly corresponds to TRBD2 (5 bases). In germline, CDR1 is DFQATT, CDR2 SNEGSKA (reference sequence). The CDR3 spans 15 residues. With 7 bases removed from V and 0 bases from J, the gap between germline ends came to 17 bases. In DNA, the CDR3 is TGCAGTGTAATAAAACGGCGGACTAGCACAGATACGCAGTATTTT. Translated, it gives CSVIKRRTSTDTQYF.

The rearrangement uses TRBV10-3 and TRBJ2-2; 9 bases are shared with TRBD1. Germline V gene data show CDR1 as ENHRY and CDR2 as SYGVKD. The CDR3 spans 13 residues. The V gene end was trimmed by 8 bases and the J gene end by 3 bases; junction bases not matched to a gene: 1. CDR3 sequence: CAIRQGDTGELFF. CDR3 nucleotide sequence: TGTGCCATCCGACAGGGGGACACCGGGGAGCTGTTTTTT.

A few counts support this clonotype. The chain recombines TRBV6-1 with TRBJ2-5; TRBD1 aligns across 8 bases. The V and J ends lost 6 bases and 5 bases, in that order; junction bases with no gene match: 11. The CDR3 spans 15 residues. CDR1 and CDR2 (germline): MNHNS, SASEGT. The CDR3 region is CASSIGQGSGETQYF. DNA for the CDR3: TGTGCCAGCAGCATCGGACAGGGCAGCGGGGAGACCCAGTACTTC.

The chain links TRBV20-1 to TRBJ2-6; D is undetermined. Germline V gene lookup returns CDR1 DFQATT and CDR2 SNEGSKA (reference sequence). With 0 bases removed from V and 0 bases from J, the gap between germline ends came to 12 bases. The CDR3 has 17 residues. The CDR3 loop reads CSAREFRRHSGANVLTF. CDR3 nucleotide sequence: TGCAGTGCTAGAGAGTTCAGGCGACACTCTGGGGCCAACGTCCTGACTTTC.

V and J are TRBV7-8 and TRBJ2-7; 8 bases align to TRBD1. The germline CDR1 and CDR2 sequences are SGHVS and FQNEAQ. This CDR3 is 14 amino acids long. The J segment lost 5 bases and the V segment lost 4 bases, leaving 7 bases of the junction unmatched. The CDR3 protein is CASSYPDRAHEQYF. CDR3 DNA: TGTGCCAGCAGCTACCCGGACAGGGCCCACGAGCAGTACTTC.

This clonotype was recorded a few times. The chain employs TRBV7-9 and TRBJ1-1; D is ambiguous. The length of the CDR3 is 14 residues. Germline CDR1 reads SEHNR; CDR2 reads FQNEAQ (reference sequence). V lost 2 bases, J lost 6 bases, and 13 bases lay in between. CDR3 sequence: CASSLWSVGSEAFF. The CDR3 bases are TGTGCCAGCAGCTTATGGTCAGTTGGGTCTGAAGCTTTCTTT.

This rearrangement joins TRBV5-1 to TRBJ1-4; 9 bases fit TRBD1. CDR3 length: 16 residues. V was pared by 3 bases and J by 7 bases, with 10 bases of the junction left unmatched. Germline-derived CDR1 and CDR2 are SGHRS and YFSETQ. CDR3 nucleotides: TGCGCCAGCAGCTCGGGACAGGGTTTTGGAGGTGAAAAACTGTTTTTT. It translates to CASSSGQGFGGEKLFF.

The chain joins TRBV30 to TRBJ2-1; TRBD2 agrees at 10 bases. CDR1 and CDR2 from the germline V gene are GTSNPN and SVGIG (reference sequence). The junction had 18 bases not matched to a gene; V was cut back by 6 bases and J by 7 bases. There are 17 residues in the CDR3. CDR3 region: CACVWASGSFILNEQFF. The CDR3 coding sequence is TGTGCCTGTGTTTGGGCTAGCGGGAGCTTTATCTTAAATGAGCAGTTCTTC.

The chain couples TRBV3-1 to TRBJ2-4; 8 nucleotides align to TRBD2. This CDR3 is 16 amino acids long. Trimming removed 2 bases from V and 4 bases from J; junction bases left unmatched: 7. Germline CDR1 is LGHDT and CDR2 is YNNKEL (reference sequence). CDR3 residues: CASSQPALAEKNIQYF. In DNA form, the CDR3 reads TGTGCCAGCAGCCAACCGGCACTAGCGGAAAAAAACATTCAGTACTTC.

This clonotype has more than one count but fewer than ten. The chain carries TRBV5-1 and TRBJ2-1; 9 bases line up with TRBD2. The CDR3 consists of 16 residues. Germline CDR1 is SGHRS and CDR2 is YFSETQ. The V gene end was trimmed by 2 bases and the J gene end by 4 bases; junction bases not matched to a gene: 7. CDR3 DNA: TGCGCCAGCAGCTTCGGCGGGAGGGCCAGGTACAATGAGCAGTTCTTC. It is translated as CASSFGGRARYNEQFF.

This clonotype showed up many times. The chain carries TRBV12-3 or TRBV12-4 and TRBJ2-2; 7 bases agree with TRBD1. The CDR3 extends over 15 amino acids. The ends lost 6 bases at V and 1 base at J; junction bases unmatched: 5. DNA of the CDR3: TGTGCCAGCAGCTTAAGACAGGGGAACACCGGGGAGCTGTTTTTT. It translates to CASSLRQGNTGELFF.

The rearrangement links TRBV4-3 to TRBJ1-2, with D possibly being TRBD1 (6 bases). Between the trimmed V and J ends, which lost 5 bases and 6 bases, there was a span of 16 bases. The CDR3 extends over 14 amino acids. Germline lookup yields CDR1 LGHNA and CDR2 YSLEER. CDR3: CASSSQQGGNGYTF. In nucleotides, the CDR3 is TGCGCCAGCAGCTCCCAACAGGGAGGCAATGGCTACACCTTC.

Comments on this clonotype: Sequence at one end of the junction differs from germline and may be a read error. The chain recombines TRBV28 with TRBJ2-1, with a weak D call TRBD1 (6 bases). Germline V gives CDR1 MDHEN, CDR2 SYDVKM. The CDR3 is 14 amino acids. As DNA, the CDR3 is TGTGCCAGCAGTCGGACAGCCTCCAACAATGAGCAGTTCTTC. This sequence encodes CASSRTASNNEQFF.

The gene calls are TRBV2 and TRBJ2-3; either TRBD1 or TRBD2 may fit D (5 bases each). The CDR3 length is 14 residues. V lost 7 bases and J 2 bases, leaving 13 bases between the germline ends. CDR1 is SNHLY and CDR2 is FYNNEI in the germline V gene. CDR3 loop: CASTQRGNTDTQYF. The CDR3 coding sequence is TGTGCCAGCACCCAGAGGGGAAACACAGATACGCAGTATTTT.

This clonotype was detected a few times. V usage is TRBV5-1 and J usage is TRBJ2-1; a weak D match, TRBD2 (7 bases). CDR3 size: 17 residues. The germline V gene encodes CDR1 SGHRS and CDR2 YFSETQ. V shed 4 bases and J shed 2 bases, with 19 bases lying between them. The CDR3 sequence is CASSRGGPGATYNEQFF. The CDR3 DNA reads as TGCGCCAGCAGCCGGGGAGGGCCGGGGGCAACCTACAATGAGCAGTTCTTC.

This clonotype was seen a few times. The V and J genes are TRBV15 and TRBJ2-1, with D perhaps TRBD1 (5 bases). Trimming shortened V by 4 bases and J by 7 bases, and 17 bases separated the two germline ends. The CDR3 runs to 15 residues. Germline V gene lookup returns CDR1 LNHNV and CDR2 YYDKDF (reference sequence). The CDR3 protein is CATSIYRGVGNEQFF. The CDR3 coding sequence is TGTGCCACCAGCATCTATAGGGGTGTAGGGAATGAGCAGTTCTTC.